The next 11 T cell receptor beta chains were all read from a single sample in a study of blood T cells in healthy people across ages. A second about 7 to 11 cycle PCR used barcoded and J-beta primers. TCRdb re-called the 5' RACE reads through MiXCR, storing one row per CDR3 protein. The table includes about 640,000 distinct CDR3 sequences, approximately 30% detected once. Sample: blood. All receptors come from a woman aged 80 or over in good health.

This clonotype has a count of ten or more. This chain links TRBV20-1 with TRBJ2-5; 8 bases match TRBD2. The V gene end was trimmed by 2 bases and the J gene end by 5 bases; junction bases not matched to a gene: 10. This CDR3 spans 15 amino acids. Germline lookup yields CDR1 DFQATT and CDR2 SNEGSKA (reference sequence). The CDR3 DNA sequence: TGCAGTGCTAGACCCTCGCCGGGGGGGTTGGAGACCCAGTACTTC. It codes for CSARPSPGGLETQYF.

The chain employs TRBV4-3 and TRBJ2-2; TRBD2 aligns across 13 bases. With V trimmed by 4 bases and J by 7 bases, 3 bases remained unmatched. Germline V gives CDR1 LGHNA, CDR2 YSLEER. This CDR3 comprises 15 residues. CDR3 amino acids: CASSRTSGGIGELFF. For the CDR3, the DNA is TGCGCCAGCAGCCGGACTAGCGGGGGTATCGGGGAGCTGTTTTTT.

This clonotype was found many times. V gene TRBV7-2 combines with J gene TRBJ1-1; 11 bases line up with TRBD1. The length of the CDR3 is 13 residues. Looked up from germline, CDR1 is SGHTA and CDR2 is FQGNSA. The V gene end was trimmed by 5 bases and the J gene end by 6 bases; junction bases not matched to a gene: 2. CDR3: CASSLGQGAEAFF. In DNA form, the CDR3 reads TGTGCCAGCAGCCTGGGACAGGGGGCTGAAGCTTTCTTT.

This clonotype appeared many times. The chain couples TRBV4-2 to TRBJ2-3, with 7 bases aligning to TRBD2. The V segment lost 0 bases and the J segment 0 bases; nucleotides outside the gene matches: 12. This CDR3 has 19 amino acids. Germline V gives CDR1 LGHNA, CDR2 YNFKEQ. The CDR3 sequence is CASSQDYGAGASSTDTQYF. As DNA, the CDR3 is TGTGCCAGCAGCCAAGATTACGGCGCGGGAGCTTCTAGCACAGATACGCAGTATTTT.

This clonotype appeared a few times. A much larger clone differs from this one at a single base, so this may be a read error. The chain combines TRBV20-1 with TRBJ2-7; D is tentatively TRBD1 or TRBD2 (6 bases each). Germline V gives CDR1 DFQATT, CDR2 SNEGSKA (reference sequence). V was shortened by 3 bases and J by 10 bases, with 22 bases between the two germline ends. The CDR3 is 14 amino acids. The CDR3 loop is CSASDGGRQRIQYF. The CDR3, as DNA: TGCAGTGCTAGTGACGGGGGCCGACAACGGATTCAGTACTTC.

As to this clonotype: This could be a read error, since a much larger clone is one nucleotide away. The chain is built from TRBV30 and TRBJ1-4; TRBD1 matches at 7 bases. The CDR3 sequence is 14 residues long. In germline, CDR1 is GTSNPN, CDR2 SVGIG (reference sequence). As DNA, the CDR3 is TGTGCCTGGAGTCCCGGGACAGCCAATGGAAAACTGTTTTTT. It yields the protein CAWSPGTANGKLFF.

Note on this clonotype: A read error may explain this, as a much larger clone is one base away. CDR3 residues: CAWSSGVSYGSTF. CDR3 DNA: TGTGCCTGGTCAAGCGGGGTGAGCTATGGCTCCACCTTC. The V call is TRBV30, the J call TRBJ1-2, with D uncertain. The CDR3 is 13 amino acids. Germline V gene data show CDR1 as GTSNPN and CDR2 as SVGIG (reference sequence).

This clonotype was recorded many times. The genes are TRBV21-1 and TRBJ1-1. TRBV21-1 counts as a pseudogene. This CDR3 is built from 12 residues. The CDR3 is CARRPKNTEAFF. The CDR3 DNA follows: TGTGCCAGGCGTCCGAAGAACACTGAAGCTTTCTTT.

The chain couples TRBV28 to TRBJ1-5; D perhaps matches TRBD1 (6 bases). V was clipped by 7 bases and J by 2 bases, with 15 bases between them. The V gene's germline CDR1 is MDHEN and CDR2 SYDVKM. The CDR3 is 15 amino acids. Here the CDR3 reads CASKQQGSGNQPQHF. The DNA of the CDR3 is TGTGCCAGCAAACAACAGGGTTCGGGCAATCAGCCCCAGCATTTT.

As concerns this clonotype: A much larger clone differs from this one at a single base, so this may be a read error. CDR3 protein: CSATSSAGVRIGTDTQYF. The CDR3 coding sequence is TGCAGTGCCACATCCTCAGCGGGGGTACGTATAGGCACAGATACGCAGTATTTT. The rearrangement joins TRBV20-1 to TRBJ2-3, with 8 positions matching TRBD2. The CDR3 totals 18 residues. After removal of 6 bases from V and 1 base from J, the junction contained 18 bases not matched to a gene. Germline assignment: CDR1 DFQATT and CDR2 SNEGSKA (reference sequence).

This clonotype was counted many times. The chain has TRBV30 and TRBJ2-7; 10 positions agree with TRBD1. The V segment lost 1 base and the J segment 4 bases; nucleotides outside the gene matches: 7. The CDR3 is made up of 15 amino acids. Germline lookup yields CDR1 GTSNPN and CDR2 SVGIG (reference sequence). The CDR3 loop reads CAWSGDRGRSYEQYF. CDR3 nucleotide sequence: TGTGCCTGGAGTGGGGACAGGGGAAGGAGTTACGAGCAGTACTTC.